These 19 T cell receptor beta chains were sequenced from one sample in a study of cytomegalovirus exposure and HLA in healthy donors. PCR involved 60 Vbeta and 13 Jbeta primers. Repertoires were generated with immunoSEQ multiplex PCR, while TCRdb's copy carries only in-frame clones and drops some. Of 150,000 to 200,000 clones in the sample, 70% were seen once. The sample taken for sequencing was PBMCs. These receptors all come from a man younger than 35 in good health and CMV-seropositive.

The chain combines TRBV11-3 with TRBJ2-5; TRBD2 aligns across 7 bases. V shed 5 bases and J 2 bases; nucleotides not matched to a gene: 11. The CDR3 is 16 residues long. Germline assignment: CDR1 SGHNT and CDR2 YENEEA. The CDR3 region is CASSNGLLASQETQYF. The CDR3 nucleotides are TGTGCCAGCAGCAATGGACTACTAGCGTCTCAAGAGACCCAGTACTTC. Variable domain in full (rest from reference TRBV11-3 and TRBJ2-5): EAGVVQSPRYKIIEKKQPVAFWCNPISGHNTLYWYLQNLGQGPELLIRYENEEAVDDSQLPKDRFSAERLKGVDSTLKIQPAELGDSAVYLCASSNGLLASQETQYFGPGTRLLVL.

This clone was seen a few times. CDR3 in amino acids: CASSHGTSGFISSTDTQYF. CDR3 nucleotide sequence: TGCGCCAGCAGCCACGGGACTAGCGGTTTCATATCTAGCACAGATACGCAGTATTTT. V usage is TRBV4-1 and J usage is TRBJ2-3; 11 nucleotides line up with TRBD2. The CDR3 spans 19 residues. The germline CDR1 and CDR2 sequences are MGHRA and YSYEKL. Trimming took 3 bases from V and 0 from J; bases not matched to a gene: 11.

This chain uses TRBV2 with TRBJ2-2; 9 bases line up with TRBD1. Germline V lookup: CDR1 SNHLY, CDR2 FYNNEI. V was clipped by 5 bases and J by 4 bases; unmatched bases: 5. This CDR3 is built from 15 residues. The CDR3 loop is CASSIRQGVTGELFF. The CDR3 bases are TGTGCCAGCAGTATTCGACAGGGGGTCACCGGGGAGCTGTTTTTT.

The chain carries TRBV28 and TRBJ2-5, with unresolved D. CDR1 MDHEN and CDR2 SYDVKM come from the germline V gene. Between the trimmed V and J ends, which lost 5 bases and 5 bases, there was a span of 9 bases. The CDR3 has 12 amino acids. As DNA, the CDR3 is TGTGCCAGCAGTCCTTTTAGTGAGACCCAGTACTTC. Protein: CASSPFSETQYF.

The CDR3: CASSATGGLYNEQFF. Here the CDR3 DNA reads TGTGCCAGCAGCGCGACAGGGGGCCTGTACAATGAGCAGTTCTTC. The chain couples TRBV9 to TRBJ2-1; 10 bases match TRBD1. CDR3 length equals 15 residues. Germline V lookup: CDR1 SGDLS, CDR2 YYNGEE. Trimming took 3 bases from V and 4 from J; bases not matched to a gene: 4.

The rearrangement uses TRBV29-1 and TRBJ2-3; 12 bases line up with TRBD2. Germline CDR1 SQVTM, CDR2 ANQGSEA. CDR3 length: 14 amino acids. With 8 bases clipped from V and 6 bases from J, the junction kept 9 bases outside the gene matches. The CDR3 DNA is TGCAGCCCGAAGGGCCTAGCGGGGGGGGATACGCAGTATTTT. Protein sequence: CSPKGLAGGDTQYF.

The CDR3 reads CASSLSYSNQPQHF. The CDR3 nucleotides read TGTGCCAGCAGCTTGAGTTATAGCAATCAGCCCCAGCATTTT. This rearrangement joins TRBV7-8 to TRBJ1-5; unclear D gene. The CDR3 totals 14 residues. CDR1 and CDR2 (germline): SGHVS, FQNEAQ. V lost 3 bases, J lost 0 bases, and 6 bases lay in between.

This clone has a handful of counts. The V call is TRBV27, the J call TRBJ1-2; possible D gene TRBD1, 6 bases. CDR1 is MNHEY, CDR2 SMNVEV, per germline (reference sequence). This CDR3 is 15 amino acids long. V was shortened by 5 bases and J by 3 bases, with 16 bases between the two germline ends. The CDR3 DNA follows: TGTGCCAGCAGTCCCGCCGGGACACCTCACTATGGCTACACCTTC. It is translated as CASSPAGTPHYGYTF.

The chain is built from TRBV27 and TRBJ2-3; 13 nucleotides line up with TRBD2. The CDR3 sequence is 17 residues long. V shed 6 bases, J shed 1 base, and the junction held 7 bases outside the gene matches. Germline loops: CDR1 MNHEY, CDR2 SMNVEV (reference sequence). The CDR3 region has the DNA TGTGCCAGCAGCCCCGGGACTAGCGGGAAGGGCACAGATACGCAGTATTTT. As protein: CASSPGTSGKGTDTQYF.

This chain joins TRBV5-1 and TRBJ1-2; D not resolved. Germline V gene lookup returns CDR1 SGHRS and CDR2 YFSETQ. Trimming cost V 4 bases and J 4 bases, with 17 bases left between them. This CDR3 region has 15 residues. This CDR3 reads CASSPESGGIYGYTF. In DNA, the CDR3 is TGCGCCAGCAGCCCGGAGTCAGGAGGGATCTATGGCTACACCTTC. Complete variable domain (other parts from reference TRBV5-1 and TRBJ1-2): KAGVTQTPRYLIKTRGQQVTLSCSPISGHRSVSWYQQTPGQGLQFLFEYFSETQRNKGNFPGRFSGRQFSNSRSEMNVSTLELGDSALYLCASSPESGGIYGYTFGSGTRLTVV.

The V gene is TRBV5-1, the J gene TRBJ1-5, with D perhaps TRBD1 (6 bases). The V gene lost 3 bases and the J gene lost 5 bases, with 9 bases spanning the gap. The CDR3 spans 13 residues. The germline V gene encodes CDR1 SGHRS and CDR2 YFSETQ. The CDR3 sequence: CASSWAGDQPQHF. The CDR3 DNA follows: TGCGCCAGCAGCTGGGCAGGGGATCAGCCCCAGCATTTT.

The J gene is TRBJ1-1, the V gene TRBV6-5; D perhaps matches TRBD1 (5 bases). V lost 4 bases to trimming and J lost 6 bases, with 15 bases between them. Per the germline V gene, CDR1 is MNHEY and CDR2 is SVGAGI. This CDR3 contains 14 residues. CDR3 in DNA: TGTGCCAGCAGTTCCCCTCGGAGGGGCGCTGAAGCTTTCTTT. It codes for CASSSPRRGAEAFF.

The chain joins TRBV30 to TRBJ1-3, with D possibly being TRBD1 (6 bases). Between the trimmed V and J ends, which lost 3 bases and 4 bases, there was a span of 16 bases. Germline values: CDR1 GTSNPN, CDR2 SVGIG (reference sequence). This CDR3 has 15 residues. CDR3 sequence: CAWSSKQGVGNTIYF. CDR3 DNA sequence: TGTGCCTGGAGCTCCAAACAGGGAGTAGGAAACACCATATATTTT.

This sequence joins TRBV19 and TRBJ1-4; TRBD1 aligns across 8 bases. V was clipped by 6 bases and J by 5 bases; unmatched bases: 11. Germline-derived CDR1 and CDR2 are LNHDA and SQIVND (reference sequence). There are 16 residues in the CDR3. The CDR3 bases are TGTGCCAGTAGCCTGCAATCCGGGACAGGCAATGAAAAACTGTTTTTT. It translates to CASSLQSGTGNEKLFF. Complete variable domain (other parts from reference TRBV19 and TRBJ1-4): DGGITQSPKYLFRKEGQNVTLSCEQNLNHDAMYWYRQDPGQGLRLIYYSQIVNDFQKGDIAEGYSVSREKKESFPLTVTSAQKNPTAFYLCASSLQSGTGNEKLFFGSGTQLSVL.

This clone has more than one count but fewer than ten. V usage is TRBV5-1 and J usage is TRBJ2-1; tentative D call: TRBD2 (6 bases). V dropped 4 bases and J dropped 5 bases, with 19 bases sitting between them. The germline CDR1 and CDR2 sequences are SGHRS and YFSETQ. There are 16 residues in the CDR3. The CDR3 DNA sequence: TGCGCCAGCAGCGGGGGGACTTTGGGGTTTGACAATGAGCAGTTCTTC. Amino acids: CASSGGTLGFDNEQFF.

The gene calls are TRBV5-4 and TRBJ1-1, with 8 bases aligning to TRBD1. The V segment lost 3 bases and the J segment 6 bases; nucleotides outside the gene matches: 10. In germline, CDR1 is SGHNT, CDR2 YYREEE (reference sequence). The CDR3 has 15 residues. The CDR3 protein is CASSSKQGGFAEAFF. In DNA, the CDR3 is TGTGCCAGCAGCTCCAAACAGGGGGGGTTTGCTGAAGCTTTCTTT.

The gene calls are TRBV25-1 and TRBJ1-2; maybe TRBD1 (6 bases). Germline CDR1 reads MGHDK; CDR2 reads SYGVNS. The CDR3 has 14 amino acids. Between the trimmed V and J ends, which lost 1 base and 3 bases, there was a span of 9 bases. The CDR3 bases are TGTGCCAGCAGTGAATTCGGGGGGCACTATGGCTACACCTTC. Its protein product is CASSEFGGHYGYTF.

The V call is TRBV6-5, the J call TRBJ2-1; D is perhaps TRBD1 (6 bases). CDR1 and CDR2 (germline): MNHEY, SVGAGI. The CDR3 runs to 15 residues. V lost 2 bases to trimming and J lost 1 base, with 9 bases between them. CDR3 DNA: TGTGCCAGCAGTTACGGGGGCAATTCCTACAATGAGCAGTTCTTC. This translates into CASSYGGNSYNEQFF.

CDR3 sequence: CASSLAMNRGNSPLHF. Written as DNA, the CDR3 is TGTGCCAGCAGCTTAGCGATGAACAGGGGGAATTCACCCCTCCACTTT. The rearrangement links TRBV7-2 to TRBJ1-6, with 8 bases lining up with TRBD1. V was clipped by 0 bases and J by 7 bases; unmatched bases: 5. This CDR3 is 16 amino acids long. Germline V gives CDR1 SGHTA, CDR2 FQGNSA.